This T cell receptor beta chain was documented in a study of T cells in Graves' hyperthyroidism and ophthalmopathy. Study conclusions and caveats: Clonotypes that were expanded in thyroid above 0.001 mostly appeared in blood too. Through a model of 13 V-J features, ophthalmopathy was separated from stable hyperthyroidism.

RNA transcripts were the template for amplifying TCR beta CDR3 regions. The HTBI primer set was used in a first-round RT-PCR of the TCR CDR3. TCRdb ran MiXCR on the multiplex PCR reads and lists one entry per CDR3 protein. The repertoire has more than 350,000 distinct CDR3 sequences, about 16% of them found once; the top ten carry roughly 19%. Clinicians diagnosed patients from clinical symptoms, serum thyroxine and TRAb, thyroid ultrasound and orbital computed tomography. V was pared by 8 bases and J by 8 bases, with 9 bases of the junction left unmatched. The germline gives CDR1 SNHLY, CDR2 FYNNEI. There are 15 residues in the CDR3. To note about this clonotype: Its antigen is as yet unknown.

The material sequenced was blood. The chain uses TRBV2 and TRBJ2-1; the match to TRBD2 covers 13 bases. This TCR derives from a woman aged 60 to 75 with Graves' ophthalmopathy. CDR3 residues: CASRLWGTSGDEQFF. The CDR3 region has the DNA TGTGCCAGCCGACTGTGGGGGACTAGCGGGGATGAGCAGTTCTTC.